These 25 T cell receptor beta chains originate from one sample sequenced in a study of response to subunit inactivated influenza vaccine. TCRdb itself ran the RT-PCR reads through MiXCR, one entry per CDR3 protein. Of over 400,000 distinct CDR3 sequences listed, approximately 11% are singletons. The sequencing used PBMCs from blood, collected around seven weeks after vaccination. These receptors were taken from a man aged 45-60 years who received an inactivated influenza vaccine.

The chain combines TRBV2 with TRBJ2-7; D is possibly TRBD2 (7 bases). Germline V gene sequence: CDR1 SNHLY, CDR2 FYNNEI. V lost 5 bases, J lost 4 bases, and 18 bases lay in between. The CDR3 sequence is 15 residues long. CDR3: CASSWTGGEGYEQYF. DNA for the CDR3: TGTGCCAGCAGTTGGACGGGGGGCGAAGGGTACGAGCAGTACTTC.

This clonotype has more than one count but fewer than ten. The chain recombines TRBV4-2 with TRBJ1-4; D is ambiguous. The CDR3 consists of 15 residues. Germline V CDR1 and CDR2: LGHNA, YNFKEQ. V was trimmed by 0 bases and J by 5 bases, leaving 10 bases between them. The CDR3 DNA sequence: TGTGCCAGCAGCCAAGATGACCAGGCAAATGAAAAACTGTTTTTT. Protein product: CASSQDDQANEKLFF.

This clonotype was counted only a few times. The chain uses TRBV12-3 or TRBV12-4 and TRBJ2-1; 7 positions match TRBD2. Germline trimming cut 3 bases from V and 4 bases from J; bases unmatched to any gene: 3. The CDR3 contains 14 residues. Here the CDR3 reads CASSFSSGYNEQFF. DNA of the CDR3: TGTGCCAGCAGTTTTTCTAGCGGTTACAATGAGCAGTTCTTC.

The chain couples TRBV18 to TRBJ2-5; 14 bases match TRBD2. This CDR3 contains 15 residues. V gave up 7 bases and J gave up 4 bases; unmatched junction bases: 5. CDR1 is KGHSH, CDR2 LQKENI, per germline. The CDR3: CASLGLAGVGETQYF. CDR3 DNA sequence: TGTGCCAGCTTGGGACTAGCGGGAGTAGGAGAGACCCAGTACTTC.

This clonotype was seen many times. The CDR3 coding sequence is TGTGCCACCAGTGATCAACCCCCCGGGACAGGCGTCAATGAGCAGTTCTTC. This translates into CATSDQPPGTGVNEQFF. The gene calls are TRBV24-1 and TRBJ2-1, with 8 bases aligning to TRBD1. Trimming took 3 bases from V and 6 from J; bases not matched to a gene: 12. The CDR3 totals 17 residues. Germline-derived CDR1 and CDR2 are KGHDR and SFDVKD.

The table lists this clonotype with many counts. The chain employs TRBV12-3 or TRBV12-4 and TRBJ2-1; D is uncertain. This CDR3 has 14 residues. Between the trimmed V and J ends, which lost 6 bases and 0 bases, there was a span of 9 bases. CDR3 loop: CASSLQSSYNEQFF. For the CDR3, the DNA is TGTGCCAGCAGCCTACAGAGCTCCTACAATGAGCAGTTCTTC.

This clonotype was observed at least ten times. The chain couples TRBV20-1 to TRBJ1-1, with TRBD1 matching 7 bases. CDR1 is DFQATT, CDR2 SNEGSKA, per germline (reference sequence). The CDR3 totals 14 residues. V lost 6 bases, J lost 0 bases, and 7 bases stayed unmatched. CDR3 protein: CSAQPGQLNTEAFF. As DNA, the CDR3 is TGCAGTGCACAGCCGGGACAGCTGAACACTGAAGCTTTCTTT.

The chain uses TRBV6-1 and TRBJ2-2, with 7 bases identical to TRBD1. V shed 9 bases, J shed 7 bases, and the junction held 8 bases outside the gene matches. The CDR3 is 13 residues long. The germline gives CDR1 MNHNS, CDR2 SASEGT. The CDR3 loop reads CASNPTGVGELFF. The CDR3 coding sequence is TGTGCCAGTAATCCCACAGGGGTCGGGGAGCTGTTTTTT.

V and J are TRBV28 and TRBJ2-5; 10 bases match TRBD1. Losses at the gene ends were 6 bases for V and 5 bases for J; bases not matched to a gene: 3. This CDR3 contains 13 residues. The V gene's germline CDR1 is MDHEN and CDR2 SYDVKM. The CDR3, as DNA: TGTGCCAGCAGGACAGGGGGCTGGGAGACCCAGTACTTC. Its translation is CASRTGGWETQYF.

This clonotype turned up a few times. The gene calls are TRBV30 and TRBJ2-7, with D perhaps TRBD1 (6 bases). Trimming took off 6 bases at V and 4 bases at J, with 16 bases between the two ends. The CDR3 extends over 13 amino acids. Germline V gene sequence: CDR1 GTSNPN, CDR2 SVGIG (reference sequence). The CDR3: CACLWGQGYEQYF. CDR3 DNA sequence: TGTGCCTGTCTTTGGGGGCAGGGTTACGAGCAGTACTTC.

This clonotype was seen ten or more times. The gene calls are TRBV20-1 and TRBJ2-7, with D possibly matching TRBD1 (5 bases). The CDR3 is made up of 11 amino acids. The germline gives CDR1 DFQATT, CDR2 SNEGSKA (reference sequence). Trimming removed 7 bases from V and 7 bases from J, with 14 bases in between. DNA for the CDR3: TGCAGTGGCACGCAGGGATGGGAGCAGTACTTC. This sequence encodes CSGTQGWEQYF.

In its sample, this clonotype was seen a few times. This chain's CDR3 is CSARDFEGAYGYTF. In DNA form, the CDR3 reads TGCAGTGCTAGAGATTTTGAGGGGGCCTATGGCTACACCTTC. The rearrangement joins TRBV20-1 to TRBJ1-2, with TRBD1 matching 7 bases. The CDR3 contains 14 residues. Germline V CDR1 and CDR2: DFQATT, SNEGSKA (reference sequence). V dropped 0 bases and J dropped 4; count of bases not matched to a gene: 5.

The chain recombines TRBV7-2 with TRBJ2-3; maybe TRBD1 (6 bases). Germline values: CDR1 SGHTA, CDR2 FQGNSA. The length of the CDR3 is 16 residues. Trimming pared 0 bases from V and 0 bases from J, leaving 10 bases between. CDR3 in amino acids: CASSLASGVSTDTQYF. The CDR3 region has the DNA TGTGCCAGCAGCTTAGCGTCAGGGGTTAGCACAGATACGCAGTATTTT. Full variable domain (outside the CDR3, taken from reference TRBV7-2 and TRBJ2-3): GAGVSQSPSNKVTEKGKDVELRCDPISGHTALYWYRQSLGQGLEFLIYFQGNSAPDKSGLPSDRFSAERTGGSVSTLTIQRTQQEDSAVYLCASSLASGVSTDTQYFGPGTRLTVL.

This clonotype was seen only once. The CDR3 region is CASSIAVSGRFNEQFF. In DNA form, the CDR3 reads TGTGCCAGTAGTATAGCAGTTAGCGGGAGATTCAATGAGCAGTTCTTC. This chain joins TRBV19 and TRBJ2-1; 9 bases agree with TRBD2. With 1 base clipped from V and 6 bases from J, the junction kept 7 bases outside the gene matches. This CDR3 has 16 amino acids. Germline CDR1 and CDR2: LNHDA and SQIVND (reference sequence).

In this sample, this clonotype turned up many times. The genes are TRBV6-5 and TRBJ2-6, with D unclear. Trimming removed 0 bases from V and 4 bases from J, with 16 bases in between. Germline V CDR1 and CDR2: MNHEY, SVGAGI. The CDR3 extends over 18 amino acids. The CDR3, as DNA: TGTGCCAGCAGTTACTCAATCGACACCCCGCAAGGGGCCAACGTCCTGACTTTC. It yields the protein CASSYSIDTPQGANVLTF.

This clonotype was counted at least ten times. The chain recombines TRBV5-1 with TRBJ2-5, with unresolved D. CDR3 size: 13 residues. Germline-derived CDR1 and CDR2 are SGHRS and YFSETQ. Trimming stripped 0 bases from V and 3 bases from J, with 6 bases between. CDR3 region: CASSLGTEETQYF. In nucleotides, the CDR3 is TGCGCCAGCAGCTTGGGGACGGAAGAGACCCAGTACTTC.

The J gene is TRBJ1-2, the V gene TRBV5-6, with D unclear. V lost 1 base to trimming and J lost 5 bases, with 6 bases between them. CDR3 length: 12 amino acids. Germline V lookup: CDR1 SGHDT, CDR2 YYEEEE. CDR3 sequence reads: CASSLTRYGYTF. DNA for the CDR3: TGTGCCAGCAGCTTGACCCGATATGGCTACACCTTC.

There are a few counts of this clonotype. The V gene is TRBV7-2, the J gene TRBJ2-5; D ambiguous. Germline values: CDR1 SGHTA, CDR2 FQGNSA. The CDR3 extends over 14 amino acids. Between the trimmed V and J ends, which lost 5 bases and 5 bases, there was a span of 15 bases. The CDR3, as DNA: TGTGCCAGCAGCACACAACGGACCGGCGAGACCCAGTACTTC. As protein: CASSTQRTGETQYF. Full variable domain (outside the CDR3, taken from reference TRBV7-2 and TRBJ2-5): GAGVSQSPSNKVTEKGKDVELRCDPISGHTALYWYRQSLGQGLEFLIYFQGNSAPDKSGLPSDRFSAERTGGSVSTLTIQRTQQEDSAVYLCASSTQRTGETQYFGPGTRLLVL.

This clonotype was recorded many times. The V call is TRBV29-1, the J call TRBJ2-7, with 13 bases matching TRBD2. J was trimmed by 4 bases and V by 1 base; bases with no gene match: 7. Germline V gives CDR1 SQVTM, CDR2 ANQGSEA. The CDR3 runs 16 residues. The CDR3 bases are TGCAGCGTTGAAGGGACTAGCGGGAGTAAGATTTACGAGCAGTACTTC. It yields the protein CSVEGTSGSKIYEQYF.

V usage is TRBV10-1 and J usage is TRBJ2-7, with D hard to call. CDR1 WNHNN and CDR2 SYGVQD come from the germline V gene (reference sequence). The germline V and J ends were trimmed by 0 bases and 5 bases, with 17 bases remaining between them. The CDR3 is 16 residues long. The chain's CDR3 is CASSESPAAPLNEQYF. For the CDR3, the DNA is TGCGCCAGCAGTGAGTCCCCGGCCGCCCCCCTCAACGAGCAGTACTTC.

This clonotype was seen ten or more times. The V and J genes are TRBV6-5 and TRBJ1-1; tentative D call: TRBD1 (5 bases). Trimming pared 1 base from V and 1 base from J, leaving 10 bases between. This CDR3 contains 15 residues. Germline V gives CDR1 MNHEY, CDR2 SVGAGI. The CDR3 spells CASSYLSGTNTEAFF. As DNA, the CDR3 is TGTGCCAGCAGTTACTTATCAGGGACGAACACTGAAGCTTTCTTT.

The gene calls are TRBV5-1 and TRBJ2-7; 8 positions match TRBD1. J gave up 4 bases and V 8 bases, and 5 bases lay outside the gene matches. This CDR3 region has 12 residues. The V gene's germline CDR1 is SGHRS and CDR2 YFSETQ. The CDR3 sequence: CASRTGPYEQYF. CDR3 nucleotides: TGCGCCAGTAGGACAGGGCCTTACGAGCAGTACTTC. Drawing the rest from reference TRBV5-1 and TRBJ2-7, the complete variable domain is KAGVTQTPRYLIKTRGQQVTLSCSPISGHRSVSWYQQTPGQGLQFLFEYFSETQRNKGNFPGRFSGRQFSNSRSEMNVSTLELGDSALYLCASRTGPYEQYFGPGTRLTVT.

This clonotype showed up many times. The CDR3 end shows no conserved phenylalanine or tryptophan, and so a read error is likely. No DNA is shown, since the ends of the CDR3 on it are uncertain; the CDR3 is the one TCRdb lists. This CDR3 reads CASSGTGTGHLVY. The chain recombines TRBV9 with TRBJ1-2; no DNA check was done on the table's D call, TRBD1. Germline assignment: CDR1 SGDLS and CDR2 YYNGEE. 13 amino acids form the CDR3, both terminal residues included.

In its sample, this clonotype was seen a few times. V usage is TRBV12-3 or TRBV12-4 and J usage is TRBJ2-7; the match to TRBD1 covers 8 bases. V dropped 7 bases and J dropped 6; count of bases not matched to a gene: 11. This CDR3 is 14 amino acids long. The CDR3 sequence is CASTRQGSTGEQYF. In DNA form, the CDR3 reads TGTGCCAGCACGAGACAGGGGAGCACCGGCGAGCAGTACTTC.

This clonotype was detected only a few times. The DNA for the CDR3 is TGTGCCATCAGTGAGTCAGGAGGGACCGGGGAGCTGTTTTTT. Translating gives CAISESGGTGELFF. V and J are TRBV10-3 and TRBJ2-2, with D perhaps TRBD2 (6 bases). Per the germline V gene, CDR1 is ENHRY and CDR2 is SYGVKD. The CDR3 sequence is 14 residues long. The V gene lost 0 bases and the J gene lost 5 bases, with 7 bases spanning the gap.